The clone carrying this TCR beta chain was seen a handful of times. Its antigen is undetermined. For TCR beta, libraries came from iRepertoire HTBI primers and Arm-PCR of CDR3 regions. TCRdb re-called the multiplex PCR reads through MiXCR, storing one row per CDR3 protein. The sample holds a few hundred thousand distinct CDR3 sequences, about a sixth seen once. This sample was included in a study of regulatory T cells in long-lasting Graves disease. Germline CDR1 and CDR2: KGHDR and SFDVKD. J lost 5 bases, V lost 9 bases, and 8 bases had no gene match. The CDR3 totals 13 residues. Study-wide results and caveats: Preferential use of TRBV28, TRBJ1-2 and TRBJ2-5 was seen in persistent disease.

Described time point: newly diagnosed GD, antithyroid drugs for less than 3 months. The TCR library was made from RNA extracted from PBMCs. These same data were also listed under a study on T cells in Graves' hyperthyroidism and ophthalmopathy. That report notes: Ophthalmopathy and stable hyperthyroidism were told apart by a 13 V-J model.

The origin of this receptor is a man in his forties with Graves disease. V usage is TRBV24-1 and J usage is TRBJ2-5; 7 nucleotides align to TRBD2. Specimen: peripheral blood mononuclear cells (PBMCs), collected at new diagnosis, from a patient treated with antithyroid drugs. CDR3: CATEGRVGETQYF. The CDR3 bases are TGTGCCACCGAGGGGAGGGTAGGGGAGACCCAGTACTTC.